Shown below are 26 T cell receptor beta chains from a single sample sequenced in a study of OX40 agonist ivuxolimab in advanced cancers. The table came from immunoSEQ multiplex PCR; TCRdb's copy has only in-frame clones and leaves some out. The table records around 84,000 clones, over 80% of them present only once. This specimen consisted of CD4+ or CD8+ T cells sorted from blood, obtained in a trial of the OX40 agonist ivuxolimab. These receptors were collected from an adult with an advanced solid tumor such as melanoma, head and neck, liver or kidney cancer.

The chain employs TRBV7-9 and TRBJ1-2; D is unclear. From germline, CDR1 is SEHNR and CDR2 FQNEAQ (reference sequence). The V end lost 4 bases, the J end lost 4 bases, and 16 bases lay between the germline ends. CDR3 length: 15 amino acids. The CDR3 sequence is CASSSVGPDLYGYTF. Here the CDR3 DNA reads TGTGCCAGCAGCTCAGTGGGCCCGGACCTCTATGGCTACACCTTC. Combining the CDR3 with reference TRBV7-9 and TRBJ1-2 gives the whole variable domain DTGVSQNPRHKITKRGQNVTFRCDPISEHNRLYWYRQTLGQGPEFLTYFQNEAQLEKSRLLSDRFSAERPKGSFSTLEIQRTEQGDSAMYLCASSSVGPDLYGYTFGSGTRLTVV.

The chain uses TRBV28 and TRBJ1-3, with D unclear. The germline gives CDR1 MDHEN, CDR2 SYDVKM. Trimming pared 5 bases from V and 0 bases from J, leaving 8 bases between. CDR3 length: 14 residues. The CDR3 sequence: CASSPVFSGNTIYF. CDR3 nucleotides: TGTGCCAGCAGTCCCGTTTTCTCTGGAAACACCATATATTTT.

This clone occurred once. V gene TRBV4-2 combines with J gene TRBJ2-7; TRBD1 matches at 7 bases. The CDR3 extends over 15 amino acids. Germline V gene sequence: CDR1 LGHNA, CDR2 YNFKEQ. The V gene end was trimmed by 3 bases and the J gene end by 6 bases; junction bases not matched to a gene: 11. The CDR3 protein is CASSQRPGGFSEQYF. DNA for the CDR3: TGTGCCAGCAGCCAGAGACCAGGGGGATTTAGCGAGCAGTACTTC.

V usage is TRBV11-3 and J usage is TRBJ2-4, with TRBD1 matching 7 bases. Germline values: CDR1 SGHNT, CDR2 YENEEA. J gave up 5 bases and V 4 bases, and 17 bases lay outside the gene matches. This CDR3 region has 18 residues. The CDR3: CASSYRGTGVGWENIQYF. The CDR3 nucleotides read TGTGCCAGCAGCTATAGGGGAACAGGGGTTGGATGGGAAAACATTCAGTACTTC. Together with reference TRBV11-3 and TRBJ2-4, the CDR3 gives the full variable domain: EAGVVQSPRYKIIEKKQPVAFWCNPISGHNTLYWYLQNLGQGPELLIRYENEEAVDDSQLPKDRFSAERLKGVDSTLKIQPAELGDSAVYLCASSYRGTGVGWENIQYFGAGTRLSVL.

This chain joins TRBV27 and TRBJ2-1; TRBD2 matches at 7 bases. CDR3 size: 15 residues. The J segment lost 8 bases and the V segment lost 4 bases, leaving 11 bases of the junction unmatched. CDR1 MNHEY and CDR2 SMNVEV come from the germline V gene (reference sequence). CDR3 loop: CASSSPGGAGYEQFF. CDR3 sequence (DNA): TGTGCCAGCAGTTCCCCGGGGGGTGCAGGCTATGAGCAGTTCTTC.

V and J are TRBV7-6 and TRBJ2-1; TRBD2 matches at 12 bases. J gave up 5 bases and V 3 bases, and 20 bases lay outside the gene matches. Germline V gene lookup returns CDR1 SGHVS and CDR2 FNYEAQ. The CDR3 is 21 residues long. The CDR3 here is CASSFGPSGLAGSRENNEQFF. CDR3 in DNA: TGTGCCAGCAGCTTTGGGCCCTCAGGACTAGCGGGAAGTAGGGAAAACAATGAGCAGTTCTTC.

The chain combines TRBV27 with TRBJ2-5; 9 nucleotides match TRBD2. Germline lookup yields CDR1 MNHEY and CDR2 SMNVEV (reference sequence). This CDR3 contains 15 residues. Trimming at V came to 2 bases and at J to 6 bases, leaving 7 bases not matched to a gene. The CDR3 loop is CASSLAGGQEKTQYF. The CDR3 DNA is TGTGCCAGCAGTTTAGCGGGGGGGCAGGAGAAGACCCAGTACTTC.

This clone was seen only once. The chain joins TRBV6-1 to TRBJ1-4; the match to TRBD1 covers 9 bases. V trimming: 3 bases; J trimming: 8 bases; junction bases outside the gene matches: 4. CDR1 is MNHNS, CDR2 SASEGT, per germline. This CDR3 region has 14 residues. The CDR3 protein is CASSENRGREKLFF. The CDR3 DNA is TGTGCCAGCAGTGAGAACAGGGGGCGAGAAAAACTGTTTTTT.

The chain is built from TRBV6-4 and TRBJ1-3, with no clear D. The V end lost 5 bases, the J end lost 2 bases, and 7 bases lay between the germline ends. Germline V gene lookup returns CDR1 MRHNA and CDR2 SNTAGT. CDR3 length: 13 amino acids. CDR3 nucleotide sequence: TGTGCCAGCAGTAAAGAGGCTGGAAACACCATATATTTT. Protein: CASSKEAGNTIYF.

This clone was observed a single time. This chain uses TRBV5-1 with TRBJ2-7; D not certain. This CDR3 contains 12 residues. Trimming removed 5 bases from V and 2 bases from J, with 8 bases in between. The germline CDR1 and CDR2 sequences are SGHRS and YFSETQ. The CDR3 loop is CASRDATYEQYF. The CDR3 coding sequence is TGCGCCAGCAGGGACGCCACCTACGAGCAGTACTTC.

As for this clone: The sample holds other DNA sequences that translate to the same CDR3. The rearrangement uses TRBV19 and TRBJ2-2; weak D call: TRBD1 (6 bases). This CDR3 has 14 amino acids. Germline V CDR1 and CDR2: LNHDA, SQIVND (reference sequence). The V end was cut by 2 bases, the J end by 4 bases, with 8 bases between. The CDR3 coding sequence is TGTGCCAGTAGTATACAGGGGTCCACCGGGGAGCTGTTTTTT. Its translation: CASSIQGSTGELFF.

This chain connects TRBV11-1 to TRBJ1-6; 10 nucleotides align to TRBD1. V lost 5 bases, J lost 5 bases, and 3 bases stayed unmatched. CDR3 size: 15 residues. Germline CDR1 is SGHAT and CDR2 is FQDESV (reference sequence). CDR3 sequence reads: CASSQGTGDNSPLHF. The CDR3 bases are TGTGCCAGCAGCCAAGGGACAGGGGATAATTCACCCCTCCACTTT.

The rearrangement links TRBV7-9 to TRBJ1-1, with TRBD1 identical over 9 bases. CDR3 size: 14 residues. Germline V gives CDR1 SEHNR, CDR2 FQNEAQ (reference sequence). With V trimmed by 5 bases and J by 10 bases, 11 bases remained unmatched. The CDR3 region has the DNA TGTGCCAGCAGCCAGACCGGGACAGGGCCGTTAGCTTTCTTT. It encodes CASSQTGTGPLAFF.

This clone was counted once. The chain employs TRBV5-4 and TRBJ2-5; D gene unclear. The V end lost 7 bases, the J end lost 5 bases, and 15 bases lay between the germline ends. The CDR3 spans 13 residues. CDR1 is SGHNT and CDR2 is YYREEE in the germline V gene (reference sequence). The CDR3 loop is CASHTGSFETQYF. For the CDR3, the DNA is TGTGCCAGCCACACCGGGTCTTTCGAGACCCAGTACTTC.

The chain is built from TRBV11-2 and TRBJ2-1; TRBD1 matches at 8 bases. The germline V gene has CDR1 SGHAT and CDR2 FQNNGV. The CDR3 runs 15 residues. V lost 7 bases to trimming and J lost 0 bases; unmatched junction nucleotides: 5. CDR3 DNA sequence: TGTGCCAGCAACCAGGGGGCGAGCTCCTACAATGAGCAGTTCTTC. Translating gives CASNQGASSYNEQFF.

The sample holds one count of this clone. The rearrangement joins TRBV4-1 to TRBJ2-5; weak D call: TRBD1 (5 bases). Germline values: CDR1 MGHRA, CDR2 YSYEKL. V lost 0 bases to trimming and J lost 3 bases, with 20 bases between them. The CDR3 sequence is 18 residues long. The CDR3, as DNA: TGCGCCAGCAGCCAAGATGGGGCAACCCAAGGGAAAAAAGAGACCCAGTACTTC. Its translation: CASSQDGATQGKKETQYF.

CDR3 nucleotides: TGTGCCAGAGGGACAGGTGGGACAGATACGCAGTATTTT. This sequence encodes CARGTGGTDTQYF. This chain connects TRBV30 to TRBJ2-3; TRBD1 matches 8 bases. Germline V gene data show CDR1 as GTSNPN and CDR2 as SVGIG (reference sequence). The trim removed 8 bases at V and 3 bases at J, leaving 7 bases unmatched. This CDR3 has 13 residues.

This clone was detected only a few times. The chain combines TRBV6-5 with TRBJ2-5; D remains unclear. Germline loops: CDR1 MNHEY, CDR2 SVGAGI. The V and J ends lost 6 bases and 2 bases respectively, with 13 bases between them. The CDR3 runs 14 residues. DNA of the CDR3: TGTGCCAGCAGCCAAAACGGCCCGCAAGAGACCCAGTACTTC. It yields the protein CASSQNGPQETQYF.

This clone has just one count. The chain carries TRBV28 and TRBJ2-7; tentative D call: TRBD2 (6 bases). The germline V gene has CDR1 MDHEN and CDR2 SYDVKM. The CDR3 loop spans 14 amino acids. V was pared by 3 bases and J by 6 bases, with 15 bases between. CDR3 loop: CASSFFAGTGEQYF. CDR3 sequence (DNA): TGTGCCAGCAGTTTCTTCGCGGGAACGGGCGAGCAGTACTTC.

The chain uses TRBV6-5 and TRBJ1-1; TRBD1 might be the D (6 bases). Germline CDR1 reads MNHEY; CDR2 reads SVGAGI. CDR3 length: 15 amino acids. Trimming removed 5 bases from V and 4 bases from J, with 17 bases in between. In DNA form, the CDR3 reads TGTGCCAGCAGTCAACCTGACAGGCCTTCCACTGAAGCTTTCTTT. Translation: CASSQPDRPSTEAFF.

This sequence joins TRBV11-2 and TRBJ2-3; D unresolved. The CDR3 has 13 residues. V was clipped by 4 bases and J by 4 bases, with 9 bases between them. The germline CDR1 and CDR2 sequences are SGHAT and FQNNGV. In nucleotides, the CDR3 is TGTGCCAGCAGCTCGCATAGCTCAGATACGCAGTATTTT. The encoded protein is CASSSHSSDTQYF.

This sequence joins TRBV11-2 and TRBJ2-7; TRBD1 aligns across 7 bases. The CDR3 runs to 14 residues. The V and J ends lost 5 bases and 5 bases, in that order; junction bases with no gene match: 9. Per the germline V gene, CDR1 is SGHAT and CDR2 is FQNNGV. The CDR3 bases are TGTGCCAGCAGCGCAGACAGGGAAATTGACGAGCAGTACTTC. It codes for CASSADREIDEQYF.

The gene calls are TRBV4-2 and TRBJ1-6, with D possibly matching TRBD1 (5 bases). Deletions cut 1 base from V and 10 bases from J, with 23 bases between. Germline V gives CDR1 LGHNA, CDR2 YNFKEQ. The CDR3 is made up of 18 amino acids. CDR3 protein: CASSQVYPGNRGKSPLHF. Written as DNA, the CDR3 is TGTGCCAGCAGCCAAGTATATCCAGGGAATAGGGGTAAATCACCCCTCCACTTT.

The chain links TRBV28 to TRBJ1-4, with a possible D match to TRBD1 (6 bases). In germline, CDR1 is MDHEN, CDR2 SYDVKM. Trimming took 5 bases from V and 8 from J, leaving 12 bases between them. The CDR3 is made up of 13 amino acids. CDR3 region: CASSRAGVEKLFF. DNA for the CDR3: TGTGCCAGCAGTCGTGCAGGGGTAGAAAAACTGTTTTTT.

For this clone: Other DNA sequences in this specimen translate into the identical CDR3. This chain connects TRBV11-3 to TRBJ2-3; TRBD2 matches at 9 bases. The CDR3 is 14 residues long. Germline V gene data show CDR1 as SGHNT and CDR2 as YENEEA. Losses at the gene ends were 1 base for V and 6 bases for J; bases not matched to a gene: 2. The CDR3 DNA is TGTGCCAGCAGCTTAGTAGCGGGAGCCGATACGCAGTATTTT. It yields the protein CASSLVAGADTQYF.

The chain joins TRBV11-3 to TRBJ2-3; TRBD1 matches at 8 bases. With V trimmed by 4 bases and J by 3 bases, 15 bases remained unmatched. CDR1 and CDR2 from the germline V gene are SGHNT and YENEEA. CDR3 length: 18 residues. DNA of the CDR3: TGTGCCAGCAGCTCATACACACCCTTGGACAGGGTTACAGATACGCAGTATTTT. Translation: CASSSYTPLDRVTDTQYF.